This note documents a single TCR beta chain sequence. The antigen remains unidentified. Oncomine TCR Beta short-read sequencing was applied to DNA from cultured CD4+ T cells. TCRdb processed the PCR reads anew with MiXCR; each CDR3 protein has one entry. The sample holds some 16,000 distinct CDR3 sequences, roughly 46% seen once. This CDR3 is built from 17 residues. Trimming pared 0 bases from V and 5 bases from J, leaving 17 bases between. Germline CDR1 LNHNV, CDR2 YYDKDF (reference sequence). This entry comes from a study of vaccination and CD4 T cells after COVID-19. Regarding treatment: approximately nine-day PBMC culture with coronavirus spike peptide pools or control peptides (ViraFEST assay).

The clonotype originates from a human donor who had recovered from COVID-19. Sequenced input: CD4+ T cells from blood, cultured in vitro. The J gene is TRBJ1-5, the V gene TRBV15, with D perhaps matching TRBD1 (6 bases). CDR3 region: CATSRDRGDLLYQPQHF. The CDR3 DNA is TGTGCCACCAGCAGAGATAGGGGGGATCTGCTATATCAGCCCCAGCATTTT.